The 12 T cell receptor beta chains presented below share a single source sample, sequenced in a study of blood T cell repertoires in COVID-19. The table came from immunoSEQ multiplex PCR; TCRdb's copy has only in-frame clones and leaves some out. Seen here are approximately 200,000 clones, about 85% observed once, and the top ten hold over 9.5%. The specimen sequenced was peripheral blood. Every receptor here comes from a woman older than 75 with COVID-19, enrolled during active disease.

The chain has TRBV21-1 and TRBJ1-1. TRBV21-1 counts as a pseudogene. This CDR3 comprises 14 residues. CDR3 region: CANKKEATNTEAFF. CDR3 DNA: TGTGCCAACAAGAAAGAGGCGACGAACACTGAAGCTTTCTTT.

J is TRBJ1-4 and V is TRBV19, with D tentatively TRBD1 (5 bases). CDR3 length: 16 amino acids. Germline lookup yields CDR1 LNHDA and CDR2 SQIVND (reference sequence). The ends were cut back, 3 bases at V and 7 bases at J, with 18 bases in the middle. The CDR3 bases are TGTGCCAGTAGTATCCGTAGGGGCCTTCAGGGTGAAAAACTGTTTTTT. Protein sequence: CASSIRRGLQGEKLFF.

V and J are TRBV5-1 and TRBJ2-1, with TRBD2 matching over 11 bases. The CDR3 is 13 amino acids. V dropped 6 bases and J dropped 7; count of bases not matched to a gene: 3. CDR1 is SGHRS, CDR2 YFSETQ, per germline. The CDR3 reads CASTTSGVNEQFF. CDR3 nucleotides: TGCGCCAGCACGACTAGCGGGGTAAATGAGCAGTTCTTC.

The chain combines TRBV5-4 with TRBJ2-1; D is unclear. CDR1 is SGHNT, CDR2 YYREEE, per germline (reference sequence). The CDR3 is 14 residues long. The germline V and J ends were trimmed by 1 base and 0 bases, with 5 bases remaining between them. The CDR3 coding sequence is TGTGCCAGCAGCTTGTCGGTCTCCTACAATGAGCAGTTCTTC. Protein: CASSLSVSYNEQFF.

The V gene is TRBV11-2, the J gene TRBJ2-2; D is possibly TRBD2 (5 bases). V was clipped by 1 base and J by 2 bases, with 8 bases between them. CDR1 is SGHAT, CDR2 FQNNGV, per germline. There are 15 residues in the CDR3. In DNA form, the CDR3 reads TGTGCCAGCAGCTTAGGAGGGCCCAACACCGGGGAGCTGTTTTTT. This gives the protein CASSLGGPNTGELFF.

The chain employs TRBV4-3 and TRBJ2-2, with 8 nucleotides matching TRBD2. Germline CDR1 LGHNA, CDR2 YSLEER. V was clipped by 4 bases and J by 7 bases; unmatched bases: 14. This CDR3 is built from 17 residues. The CDR3 loop is CASSPPRGGEKGGELFF. The CDR3 nucleotides are TGCGCCAGCAGCCCCCCCCGGGGGGGGGAGAAGGGCGGGGAGCTGTTTTTT.

This clone was observed a single time. CDR3 in DNA: TGTGCCAGCAGTTTACAGGGGGTTGAAAAAGCTTTCTTT. This gives the protein CASSLQGVEKAFF. The chain carries TRBV28 and TRBJ1-1; TRBD1 aligns across 7 bases. The junction had 6 bases not matched to a gene; V was cut back by 2 bases and J by 9 bases. This CDR3 has 13 residues. Looked up from germline, CDR1 is MDHEN and CDR2 is SYDVKM.

The V and J genes are TRBV12-2 and TRBJ2-3; TRBD2, as called in the table, went unchecked against the DNA. TRBV12-2 has pseudogene status. There are 17 residues in the CDR3. The CDR3 bases are TGTGCAAGTCGCTTAGGGGGGGGCCGGACTAGCACAGATACGCAGTATTTT. It codes for CASRLGGGRTSTDTQYF.

This chain joins TRBV7-8 and TRBJ1-5, with 9 bases lining up with TRBD1. The trim removed 5 bases at V and 3 bases at J, leaving 5 bases unmatched. This CDR3 region has 15 residues. CDR1 SGHVS and CDR2 FQNEAQ come from the germline V gene. Here the CDR3 reads CASSPGTGYNQPQHF. The CDR3 nucleotides are TGTGCCAGCAGCCCTGGGACAGGGTACAATCAGCCCCAGCATTTT.

J is TRBJ2-5 and V is TRBV6-5; perhaps TRBD2 as D (6 bases). Germline V gene lookup returns CDR1 MNHEY and CDR2 SVGAGI. CDR3 size: 12 residues. V was trimmed by 8 bases and J by 1 base, leaving 8 bases between them. The CDR3 coding sequence is TGTGCCAGCCGGGGGACCCAAGAGACCCAGTACTTC. This gives the protein CASRGTQETQYF.

This clone showed up just once. This sequence joins TRBV28 and TRBJ1-5, with 7 bases identical to TRBD1. This CDR3 is 15 amino acids long. Germline loops: CDR1 MDHEN, CDR2 SYDVKM. V lost 6 bases to trimming and J lost 5 bases; unmatched junction nucleotides: 10. The CDR3: CASRPRDRPYQPQHF. The CDR3 DNA is TGTGCCAGCAGACCCCGGGACAGACCTTATCAGCCCCAGCATTTT.

The V and J genes are TRBV2 and TRBJ1-2; no clear D gene. Trimming stripped 6 bases from V and 7 bases from J, with 15 bases between. The CDR3 contains 13 residues. Germline V gene sequence: CDR1 SNHLY, CDR2 FYNNEI. CDR3 protein: CASRKPVALGYTF. Here the CDR3 DNA reads TGTGCCAGCAGGAAACCGGTTGCCCTTGGCTACACCTTC.